The 18 T cell receptor beta chains below come from one sample, sequenced in a study of T cell responses to AZD1222 COVID-19 vaccine. Libraries were prepared by immunoSEQ multiplex PCR; TCRdb keeps only in-frame clonotypes and omits some of them. The sample contains 150,000 or so clones, around nine tenths of which appear only once. The starting material was peripheral blood, obtained on day 0 of AZD1222 vaccination. These receptors were collected from an adult in good health.

The chain has TRBV7-2 and TRBJ1-1; 7 bases align to TRBD1. Germline-derived CDR1 and CDR2 are SGHTA and FQGNSA. V shed 1 base, J shed 0 bases, and the junction held 5 bases outside the gene matches. CDR3 length equals 16 residues. This CDR3 reads CASSLGTGTVNTEAFF. CDR3 nucleotides: TGTGCCAGCAGCTTAGGTACGGGGACAGTGAACACTGAAGCTTTCTTT.

The chain recombines TRBV2 with TRBJ1-5; 7 positions agree with TRBD1. The germline gives CDR1 SNHLY, CDR2 FYNNEI. Trimming cost V 6 bases and J 4 bases; bases outside gene matches: 3. CDR3 length equals 13 residues. CDR3: CASSPDRNQPQHF. CDR3 nucleotide sequence: TGTGCCAGCAGCCCGGACAGGAATCAGCCCCAGCATTTT.

This clone turned up a few times. The gene calls are TRBV9 and TRBJ2-4, with D possibly TRBD1 on 6 matching bases. V was trimmed by 0 bases and J by 13 bases, leaving 20 bases between them. CDR3 size: 15 residues. Germline V lookup: CDR1 SGDLS, CDR2 YYNGEE. Written as DNA, the CDR3 is TGTGCCAGCAGCGTAGTTAGCACACCTGGGGGCGGCCAGTACTTC. This translates into CASSVVSTPGGGQYF.

The CDR3 sequence is CASSLYRWGLSNEQFF. The CDR3, as DNA: TGTGCCAGCAGCCTCTATCGATGGGGGTTGAGCAATGAGCAGTTCTTC. The chain links TRBV6-2 or TRBV6-3 to TRBJ2-1; D is possibly TRBD1 or TRBD2 (5 bases each). The germline CDR1 and CDR2 sequences are MNHEY and SVGEGT. V lost 6 bases and J lost 6, with 21 bases in between. CDR3 length: 16 residues.

This clone showed up just once. The rearrangement joins TRBV15 to TRBJ1-6; 8 nucleotides align to TRBD1. V dropped 4 bases and J dropped 9; count of bases not matched to a gene: 5. This CDR3 comprises 14 residues. Germline values: CDR1 LNHNV, CDR2 YYDKDF (reference sequence). The CDR3 loop reads CATSTGTGSSPLHF. CDR3 sequence (DNA): TGTGCCACCAGCACTGGGACAGGAAGTTCACCCCTCCACTTT.

The gene calls are TRBV7-6 and TRBJ2-1, with 12 bases matching TRBD2. The V segment lost 0 bases and the J segment 5 bases; nucleotides outside the gene matches: 2. Germline V lookup: CDR1 SGHVS, CDR2 FNYEAQ. This CDR3 contains 16 residues. The DNA for the CDR3 is TGTGCCAGCAGCTTAGCGCTAGCGGGAGGGGACAATGAGCAGTTCTTC. Amino acids: CASSLALAGGDNEQFF.

The rearrangement joins TRBV5-1 to TRBJ2-2, with TRBD1 as a possible D gene (6 bases). Between the trimmed V and J ends, which lost 3 bases and 7 bases, there was a span of 13 bases. This CDR3 is built from 14 residues. In germline, CDR1 is SGHRS, CDR2 YFSETQ. In nucleotides, the CDR3 is TGCGCCAGCAGCTCGGGACACTTGGGCGGGGAGCTGTTTTTT. Residues: CASSSGHLGGELFF.

The V call is TRBV27, the J call TRBJ1-1; D call uncertain. Germline CDR1 MNHEY, CDR2 SMNVEV (reference sequence). CDR3 length: 13 amino acids. V was pared by 5 bases and J by 5 bases, with 12 bases between. CDR3 sequence: CASSLRVVTEAFF. CDR3 in DNA: TGTGCCAGCAGTCTAAGGGTTGTGACTGAAGCTTTCTTT.

The V and J genes are TRBV7-9 and TRBJ1-5; D not certain. Deletions cut 1 base from V and 0 bases from J, with 4 bases between. This CDR3 is built from 14 residues. Germline values: CDR1 SEHNR, CDR2 FQNEAQ (reference sequence). CDR3 sequence (DNA): TGTGCCAGCAGCTTAGTTGATAGCAATCAGCCCCAGCATTTT. Its translation is CASSLVDSNQPQHF.

This clone is a singleton in its sample. The J gene is TRBJ2-7, the V gene TRBV11-3; D is unresolved. The CDR3 sequence is 11 residues long. The V end lost 3 bases, the J end lost 8 bases, and 8 bases lay between the germline ends. CDR1 and CDR2 (germline): SGHNT, YENEEA. CDR3 nucleotide sequence: TGTGCCAGCAGCTTTCCCTATAAGCAGTACTTC. Residues: CASSFPYKQYF.

The J gene is TRBJ1-1, the V gene TRBV2, with 8 bases matching TRBD1. Germline-derived CDR1 and CDR2 are SNHLY and FYNNEI. Trimming at V came to 8 bases and at J to 0 bases, leaving 5 bases not matched to a gene. The CDR3 runs to 14 residues. The CDR3 sequence: CASQGAYMNTEAFF. DNA for the CDR3: TGTGCCAGCCAGGGGGCATATATGAACACTGAAGCTTTCTTT.

The J gene is TRBJ1-2, the V gene TRBV5-1, with 7 bases lining up with TRBD1. The V gene's germline CDR1 is SGHRS and CDR2 YFSETQ. The CDR3 covers 14 residues. Trimming took 4 bases from V and 5 from J; bases not matched to a gene: 8. CDR3 loop: CASSLGQESYGYTF. For the CDR3, the DNA is TGCGCCAGCAGCCTAGGACAGGAGTCATATGGCTACACCTTC.

The V gene is TRBV7-2, the J gene TRBJ2-1, with TRBD2 matching 11 bases. This CDR3 comprises 16 residues. Germline V gene lookup returns CDR1 SGHTA and CDR2 FQGNSA. Trimming cost V 5 bases and J 1 base; bases outside gene matches: 4. CDR3 amino acids: CASSATSGSSYNEQFF. The CDR3 DNA reads as TGTGCCAGCAGCGCAACTAGCGGGAGTTCCTACAATGAGCAGTTCTTC.

The chain combines TRBV6-5 with TRBJ2-7; TRBD1 aligns across 9 bases. The V gene end was trimmed by 5 bases and the J gene end by 1 base; junction bases not matched to a gene: 6. The germline V gene has CDR1 MNHEY and CDR2 SVGAGI. This CDR3 is built from 15 residues. The CDR3 DNA follows: TGTGCCAGCAGTCCAACAGGGGGCCAATCCTACGAGCAGTACTTC. Translating gives CASSPTGGQSYEQYF.

This chain connects TRBV12-3 or TRBV12-4 to TRBJ2-1; the D is unclear. V lost 7 bases, J lost 0 bases, and 7 bases lay in between. The CDR3 has 13 amino acids. CDR3 amino acids: CASTRSSYNEQFF. In DNA form, the CDR3 reads TGTGCCAGCACCAGAAGCTCCTACAATGAGCAGTTCTTC.

This chain links TRBV5-4 with TRBJ1-1, with D possibly matching TRBD1 (5 bases). There are 15 residues in the CDR3. V dropped 0 bases and J dropped 7 bases, with 16 bases sitting between them. Per the germline V gene, CDR1 is SGHNT and CDR2 is YYREEE (reference sequence). This CDR3 is CASSLAGGEKVEAFF. The CDR3 DNA reads TGTGCCAGCAGCTTGGCTGGAGGGGAAAAGGTTGAAGCTTTCTTT.

The V and J genes are TRBV14 and TRBJ2-7, with 8 bases matching TRBD1. The CDR3 consists of 16 residues. Per the germline V gene, CDR1 is SGHDN and CDR2 is FVKESK. V was clipped by 1 base and J by 1 base; unmatched bases: 6. The chain's CDR3 is CASSQGFDRGSYEQYF. DNA of the CDR3: TGTGCCAGCAGCCAAGGGTTCGACAGGGGTTCCTACGAGCAGTACTTC.

This clone was seen more than once but under ten times. The chain is built from TRBV3-1 (or the pseudogene TRBV3-2) and TRBJ2-7; 10 bases agree with TRBD2. With V trimmed by 0 bases and J by 3 bases, 5 bases remained unmatched. The CDR3 runs to 16 residues. Germline-derived CDR1 and CDR2 are LGHDT and YNNKEL (reference sequence). The CDR3 DNA is TGTGCCAGCAGCCAAGATCTGGCTAGCGGGAGCTACGAGCAGTACTTC. Protein product: CASSQDLASGSYEQYF.